The 15 T cell receptor beta chains listed next were all sequenced from one sample in a study of graft-versus-host responses after intestinal transplantation. Measured with immunoSEQ multiplex PCR; TCRdb has only the in-frame clones, and not every one. The sample holds roughly 90,000 clones, around 90% seen once. No antigens are known for them. The sample here was unstimulated CD4+ T cells sorted from spleen or lymph node cells, taken before transplant. The receptors originated from a human donor who was the organ donor for an intestinal transplant.

V is TRBV7-8 and J is TRBJ1-2; 11 positions agree with TRBD1. Trimming at V came to 4 bases and at J to 8 bases, leaving 6 bases not matched to a gene. Germline V CDR1 and CDR2: SGHVS, FQNEAQ. The CDR3 extends over 14 amino acids. In nucleotides, the CDR3 is TGTGCCAGCAGCTCGAGGACAGGGGGCGAGGGCTACACCTTC. It yields the protein CASSSRTGGEGYTF.

J is TRBJ2-7 and V is TRBV20-1; the D gene is possibly TRBD1 (5 bases). The CDR3 length is 11 residues. V gave up 6 bases and J gave up 3 bases, with 9 bases separating them. Germline lookup yields CDR1 DFQATT and CDR2 SNEGSKA (reference sequence). The CDR3 nucleotides read TGCAGTGCCGCAGGGCTCTACGAGCAGTACTTC. Translated, it gives CSAAGLYEQYF.

The chain uses TRBV11-3 and TRBJ2-5; 11 positions agree with TRBD2. CDR1 SGHNT and CDR2 YENEEA come from the germline V gene. This CDR3 has 17 amino acids. J was trimmed by 4 bases and V by 1 base; bases with no gene match: 8. The CDR3 reads CASSLAVAGGLAETQYF. The DNA of the CDR3 is TGTGCCAGCAGCTTAGCGGTAGCGGGGGGGCTTGCAGAGACCCAGTACTTC.

This sequence joins TRBV4-1 and TRBJ2-3; tentatively, D is TRBD1 (6 bases). Germline V gene data show CDR1 as MGHRA and CDR2 as YSYEKL. Trimming removed 4 bases at V and 3 bases at J, with 11 bases between. CDR3 length: 14 amino acids. CDR3 amino acids: CASSLRGGTDTQYF. DNA for the CDR3: TGCGCCAGCAGCCTCAGGGGTGGGACAGATACGCAGTATTTT.

This chain uses TRBV15 with TRBJ2-1, with 8 nucleotides matching TRBD2. This CDR3 has 15 amino acids. Germline CDR1 LNHNV, CDR2 YYDKDF (reference sequence). Germline trimming cut 3 bases from V and 3 bases from J; bases unmatched to any gene: 4. The CDR3 region has the DNA TGTGCCACCAGCAGTGCCGGGACTAGCTACAATGAGCAGTTCTTC. This codes for CATSSAGTSYNEQFF.

The chain employs TRBV30 and TRBJ2-3; TRBD1 is a possible D gene (6 bases). Germline V gene data show CDR1 as GTSNPN and CDR2 as SVGIG (reference sequence). Trimming took 0 bases from V and 4 from J, leaving 17 bases between them. This CDR3 contains 16 residues. For the CDR3, the DNA is TGTGCCTGGAGTGTCCCCCCCACAGGGCTGGCAGATACGCAGTATTTT. Translation: CAWSVPPTGLADTQYF. Looking up the rest from reference TRBV30 and TRBJ2-3 gives the full variable domain: SQTIHQWPATLVQPVGSPLSLECTVEGTSNPNLYWYRQAAGRGLQLLFYSVGIGQISSEVPQNLSASRPQDRQFILSSKKLLLSDSGFYLCAWSVPPTGLADTQYFGPGTRLTVL.

This rearrangement joins TRBV5-8 to TRBJ2-7, with 8 bases fitting TRBD1. The germline CDR1 and CDR2 sequences are SGHTS and YDEGEE. This CDR3 comprises 15 residues. With V trimmed by 0 bases and J by 1 base, 3 bases remained unmatched. The CDR3: CASSLVGQGSYEQYF. DNA of the CDR3: TGTGCCAGCAGCTTGGTAGGACAGGGATCCTACGAGCAGTACTTC.

In this sample, this clone turned up once. The chain combines TRBV15 with TRBJ2-7, with D maybe TRBD1 (5 bases). Germline lookup yields CDR1 LNHNV and CDR2 YYDKDF (reference sequence). V was trimmed by 0 bases and J by 0 bases, leaving 9 bases between them. The CDR3 is made up of 15 amino acids. CDR3 sequence: CATSREVRGSYEQYF. The CDR3 DNA reads TGTGCCACCAGCAGAGAAGTTAGGGGCTCCTACGAGCAGTACTTC.

The chain employs TRBV2 and TRBJ2-5; 8 positions agree with TRBD2. Trimming removed 6 bases from V and 1 base from J; junction bases left unmatched: 10. CDR3 length: 16 residues. CDR1 is SNHLY and CDR2 is FYNNEI in the germline V gene. The CDR3 DNA follows: TGTGCCAGCAGGGCCCTGGGCGGGGGGTTCCAAGAGACCCAGTACTTC. Protein product: CASRALGGGFQETQYF.

The rearrangement uses TRBV11-2 and TRBJ2-1; 7 bases are a match to TRBD2. Germline trimming cut 0 bases from V and 10 bases from J; bases unmatched to any gene: 9. Looked up from germline, CDR1 is SGHAT and CDR2 is FQNNGV. This CDR3 contains 15 residues. CDR3 region: CASSLDTRHGGEQFF. In nucleotides, the CDR3 is TGTGCCAGCAGCTTAGATACAAGACACGGGGGGGAGCAGTTCTTC. Complete variable domain (other parts from reference TRBV11-2 and TRBJ2-1): EAGVAQSPRYKIIEKRQSVAFWCNPISGHATLYWYQQILGQGPKLLIQFQNNGVVDDSQLPKDRFSAERLKGVDSTLKIQPAKLEDSAVYLCASSLDTRHGGEQFFGPGTRLTVL.

CDR3 loop: CASSSPGTGISGELFF. Here the CDR3 DNA reads TGTGCCAGCAGTTCACCCGGGACAGGGATATCCGGGGAGCTGTTTTTT. The chain has TRBV28 and TRBJ2-2; 9 positions agree with TRBD1. CDR3 length: 16 residues. Trimming cost V 4 bases and J 6 bases; bases outside gene matches: 9. The germline V gene encodes CDR1 MDHEN and CDR2 SYDVKM.

The chain is built from TRBV19 and TRBJ2-5; 9 bases align to TRBD1. The V segment lost 0 bases and the J segment 5 bases; nucleotides outside the gene matches: 13. Germline CDR1 LNHDA, CDR2 SQIVND (reference sequence). The CDR3 has 18 amino acids. In nucleotides, the CDR3 is TGTGCCAGTAGTATAGATGGGACAGGGCGGGTCCCCAGGGAGACCCAGTACTTC. Its translation: CASSIDGTGRVPRETQYF.

Comments on this clone: One end of the junction does not line up with germline, which may come from a read error. The V call is TRBV5-1, the J call TRBJ2-5, with TRBD1 matching over 7 bases. The CDR3 is made up of 13 amino acids. Germline CDR1 and CDR2: SGHRS and YFSETQ. The CDR3 reads CASSRDREETQYF. CDR3 DNA: TGCGCCAGCAGCCGGGACAGAGAAGAAACCCAGTACTTC.

This chain connects TRBV11-2 to TRBJ1-2; D is possibly TRBD1 (6 bases). Germline CDR1 SGHAT, CDR2 FQNNGV. V was pared by 5 bases and J by 6 bases, with 13 bases between. The CDR3 contains 13 residues. CDR3 bases: TGTGCCAGCAGCGAGTGGACAGTCGATGGCTACACCTTC. Protein: CASSEWTVDGYTF.

V is TRBV5-6 and J is TRBJ2-5, with a possible D match to TRBD2 (6 bases). This CDR3 comprises 13 residues. The germline CDR1 and CDR2 sequences are SGHDT and YYEEEE. With 4 bases removed from V and 1 base from J, the gap between germline ends came to 8 bases. The CDR3 bases are TGTGCCAGCAGCGTGGGACTCCAAGAGACCCAGTACTTC. It is translated as CASSVGLQETQYF.